The 21 T cell receptor beta chains below all came from one sample that was sequenced in a study of T cells after yellow fever vaccination (dated by TCRdb to the late 2010s). The intended sense of this specimen's treatment or condition label: live attenuated yellow fever vaccine strain. Libraries were built with 5' RACE. The reads were generated on an Illumina NovaSeq 6000. TCRdb cleaned the public reads at Q25 with fastp, built clones with MiXCR and kept in-frame beta chains. Rows are combined by CDR3 protein, so each entry shows the most common genes and DNA. The table for this sample lists approximately 170,000 distinct CDR3 sequences; 9.5% to 11% of them were counted only once. The ten largest clonotypes hold just over 35% of the sample. Sequences were derived from CD8+ T cells sorted from PBMCs, sampled 15 days after the yellow fever booster vaccination. Receptors were obtained from a man between 18 and 35 years old who received the YFV17D yellow fever vaccine.

The rearrangement links TRBV4-1 to TRBJ1-2, with TRBD1 matching 8 bases. Germline CDR1 reads MGHRA; CDR2 reads YSYEKL. V gave up 3 bases and J gave up 2 bases; unmatched junction bases: 11. The CDR3 extends over 17 amino acids. DNA for the CDR3: TGCGCCAGCAGCCATACTCAGACAGGGGCCGTCAACTATGGCTACACCTTC. Translated: CASSHTQTGAVNYGYTF.

This clonotype was seen only a few times. The chain combines TRBV6-5 with TRBJ2-1, with D tentatively TRBD1 (5 bases). Trimming left V 2 bases short and J 7 bases short, with 6 bases between. Germline lookup yields CDR1 MNHEY and CDR2 SVGAGI. CDR3 length equals 12 residues. CDR3 nucleotides: TGTGCCAGCAGTTACGGGGCGAATGAGCAGTTCTTC. It codes for CASSYGANEQFF.

This clonotype turned up a few times. This chain links TRBV27 with TRBJ2-1; TRBD2 matches 11 bases. Germline loops: CDR1 MNHEY, CDR2 SMNVEV (reference sequence). The V segment lost 2 bases and the J segment 7 bases; nucleotides outside the gene matches: 7. This CDR3 has 16 amino acids. In DNA, the CDR3 is TGTGCCAGCAGTTTAAATAGCGGGGGGGCCGGAAATGAGCAGTTCTTC. This encodes CASSLNSGGAGNEQFF.

This clonotype was counted a few times. The chain links TRBV7-3 to TRBJ2-2; TRBD2 might be the D (6 bases). Deletions cut 2 bases from V and 4 bases from J, with 11 bases between. The CDR3 totals 15 residues. CDR1 and CDR2 (germline): SGHTA, FQGTGA. The CDR3 protein is CASSLRSGVTGELFF. CDR3 in DNA: TGTGCCAGCAGCTTACGTTCGGGGGTCACCGGGGAGCTGTTTTTT.

This chain links TRBV4-1 with TRBJ1-5; no clear D. Trimming took 2 bases from V and 0 from J, leaving 11 bases between them. This CDR3 is 16 amino acids long. CDR1 and CDR2 from the germline V gene are MGHRA and YSYEKL. In DNA form, the CDR3 reads TGCGCCAGCAGCCAAAGCCACTCAAATAGCAATCAGCCCCAGCATTTT. This translates into CASSQSHSNSNQPQHF.

This clonotype was counted ten times or more. The gene calls are TRBV12-3 or TRBV12-4 and TRBJ1-1; the match to TRBD1 covers 10 bases. The V and J ends lost 5 bases and 7 bases, in that order; junction bases with no gene match: 7. CDR3 length equals 14 residues. As DNA, the CDR3 is TGTGCCAGCAGTAGCGGACAGGGGGAGAGTGAAGCTTTCTTT. Its protein is CASSSGQGESEAFF.

This clonotype was recorded once. The gene calls are TRBV6-2 or TRBV6-3 and TRBJ2-1, with unresolved D. Germline values: CDR1 MNHEY, CDR2 SVGEGT. The CDR3 is 15 amino acids. Trimming stripped 1 base from V and 7 bases from J, with 14 bases between. The CDR3: CASSYLDNPGNEQFF. CDR3 nucleotide sequence: TGTGCCAGCAGTTACTTAGACAACCCCGGGAATGAGCAGTTCTTC.

This clonotype was counted a few times. The chain recombines TRBV6-5 with TRBJ1-3, with TRBD1 as a possible D gene (5 bases). This CDR3 spans 13 amino acids. Trimming removed 8 bases at V and 2 bases at J, with 10 bases between. Germline V gene lookup returns CDR1 MNHEY and CDR2 SVGAGI. The CDR3 nucleotides read TGTGCCAGCTCGGGGCAGGCTGGAAACACCATATATTTT. Protein sequence: CASSGQAGNTIYF.

CDR3 loop: CASSLVGGPTDTQYF. CDR3 DNA sequence: TGTGCCAGCAGCTTGGTGGGGGGGCCCACAGATACGCAGTATTTT. The J gene is TRBJ2-3, the V gene TRBV5-4, with D possibly being TRBD2 (7 bases). Germline V gene lookup returns CDR1 SGHNT and CDR2 YYREEE (reference sequence). V was pared by 0 bases and J by 2 bases, with 10 bases between. CDR3 size: 15 residues.

The rearrangement uses TRBV4-1 and TRBJ1-1; TRBD1 might be the D (5 bases). Trimming pared 1 base from V and 4 bases from J, leaving 10 bases between. Germline V gene sequence: CDR1 MGHRA, CDR2 YSYEKL. CDR3 length: 14 amino acids. CDR3 bases: TGCGCCAGCAGCCAAGGGGGCGGACTCACTGAAGCTTTCTTT. This gives the protein CASSQGGGLTEAFF.

This clonotype was seen a handful of times. The chain carries TRBV12-3 or TRBV12-4 and TRBJ2-2, with 10 bases lining up with TRBD1. V was clipped by 5 bases and J by 3 bases; unmatched bases: 6. The CDR3 contains 16 residues. The CDR3 region has the DNA TGTGCCAGCAGTCCCCCCGGGACAGGGGACACCGGGGAGCTGTTTTTT. Translation gives CASSPPGTGDTGELFF.

The chain links TRBV28 to TRBJ1-4; D is ambiguous. CDR3 size: 17 residues. V gave up 5 bases and J gave up 0 bases, with 16 bases separating them. Per the germline V gene, CDR1 is MDHEN and CDR2 is SYDVKM. The CDR3 bases are TGTGCCAGCAGTCCCCAGCGCACCGTTGCAACTAATGAAAAACTGTTTTTT. This gives the protein CASSPQRTVATNEKLFF.

The CDR3 DNA reads as TGCAGCGGGACAGGGAGCACCGGGGAGCTGTTTTTT. Residues: CSGTGSTGELFF. This chain joins TRBV29-1 and TRBJ2-2; TRBD1 agrees at 8 bases. This CDR3 has 12 residues. V trimming: 7 bases; J trimming: 4 bases; junction bases outside the gene matches: 2. Germline lookup yields CDR1 SQVTM and CDR2 ANQGSEA.

V usage is TRBV7-6 and J usage is TRBJ2-1; the D gene is possibly TRBD2 (5 bases). V dropped 2 bases and J dropped 0 bases, with 11 bases sitting between them. Per germline, CDR1 SGHVS and CDR2 FNYEAQ. The CDR3 covers 16 residues. The CDR3 nucleotides are TGTGCCAGCAGCTTAAATCTGGGGAGCTCCTACAATGAGCAGTTCTTC. Amino acid sequence: CASSLNLGSSYNEQFF.

The rearrangement joins TRBV4-3 to TRBJ1-1; no reliable D call. Trimming took 0 bases from V and 0 from J, leaving 11 bases between them. The CDR3 runs 16 residues. Looked up from germline, CDR1 is LGHNA and CDR2 is YSLEER. The CDR3 nucleotides read TGCGCCAGCAGCCAAGACGGGGTAGGGATGAACACTGAAGCTTTCTTT. Its protein product is CASSQDGVGMNTEAFF.

This clonotype was observed a handful of times. V gene TRBV19 combines with J gene TRBJ2-3, with D possibly TRBD2 on 5 matching bases. Germline CDR1 is LNHDA and CDR2 is SQIVND (reference sequence). CDR3 size: 16 residues. V shed 6 bases and J shed 1 base, with 17 bases lying between them. CDR3 sequence (DNA): TGTGCCAGTAGGAGAGCGGAAAATGTACGCACAGATACGCAGTATTTT. It translates to CASRRAENVRTDTQYF.

This clonotype was picked up a small number of times. The V gene is TRBV4-3, the J gene TRBJ1-1, with D possibly TRBD1 on 5 matching bases. This CDR3 spans 16 amino acids. The germline V gene has CDR1 LGHNA and CDR2 YSLEER. V lost 1 base and J 1 base, leaving 13 bases between the germline ends. The CDR3 DNA is TGCGCCAGCAGCCAAGGTCCGGGACGGGAGAACACTGAAGCTTTCTTT. Its translation is CASSQGPGRENTEAFF.

The chain carries TRBV9 and TRBJ2-3, with D uncertain. The CDR3 length is 15 residues. Trimming cost V 3 bases and J 8 bases, with 19 bases left between them. In germline, CDR1 is SGDLS, CDR2 YYNGEE. CDR3 in amino acids: CASSASGLWAVTQYF. The CDR3 DNA sequence: TGTGCCAGCAGCGCGTCCGGTTTGTGGGCAGTTACGCAGTATTTT.

This clonotype was picked up many times. This sequence joins TRBV29-1 and TRBJ1-2; D gene ambiguous. The CDR3 is 14 amino acids. Trimming cost V 0 bases and J 2 bases, with 10 bases left between them. Germline values: CDR1 SQVTM, CDR2 ANQGSEA. The CDR3 here is CSVEEGGANYGYTF. For the CDR3, the DNA is TGCAGCGTTGAAGAAGGCGGTGCCAACTATGGCTACACCTTC.

The gene calls are TRBV27 and TRBJ2-1; D tentatively fits TRBD1 or TRBD2 (5 bases each). V dropped 3 bases and J dropped 4 bases, with 7 bases sitting between them. The germline V gene encodes CDR1 MNHEY and CDR2 SMNVEV (reference sequence). This CDR3 has 13 residues. The CDR3 DNA reads TGTGCCAGCAGTTTGTGGGGGTACAATGAGCAGTTCTTC. Amino acid sequence: CASSLWGYNEQFF.

This chain uses TRBV5-6 with TRBJ2-2; possibly TRBD1 for D (7 bases). V was clipped by 4 bases and J by 9 bases, with 22 bases between them. This CDR3 is 16 amino acids long. Germline loops: CDR1 SGHDT, CDR2 YYEEEE. CDR3 residues: CASSGGPGGVAWELFF. CDR3 nucleotide sequence: TGTGCCAGCAGCGGGGGGCCAGGGGGAGTCGCCTGGGAGCTGTTTTTT.